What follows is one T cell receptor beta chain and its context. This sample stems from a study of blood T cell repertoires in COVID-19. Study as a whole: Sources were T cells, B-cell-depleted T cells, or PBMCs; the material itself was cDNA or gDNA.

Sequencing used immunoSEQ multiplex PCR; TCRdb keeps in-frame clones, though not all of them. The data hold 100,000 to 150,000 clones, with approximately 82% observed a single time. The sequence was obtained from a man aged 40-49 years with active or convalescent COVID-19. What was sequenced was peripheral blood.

The CDR3 DNA reads TGTGCCAGTACCTTATCTGGAAACACCATATATTTT. It codes for CASTLSGNTIYF. The V call is TRBV19, the J call TRBJ1-3; D gene ambiguous. Deletions cut 7 bases from V and 1 base from J, with 5 bases between. The V gene's germline CDR1 is LNHDA and CDR2 SQIVND (reference sequence). The CDR3 loop spans 12 amino acids.